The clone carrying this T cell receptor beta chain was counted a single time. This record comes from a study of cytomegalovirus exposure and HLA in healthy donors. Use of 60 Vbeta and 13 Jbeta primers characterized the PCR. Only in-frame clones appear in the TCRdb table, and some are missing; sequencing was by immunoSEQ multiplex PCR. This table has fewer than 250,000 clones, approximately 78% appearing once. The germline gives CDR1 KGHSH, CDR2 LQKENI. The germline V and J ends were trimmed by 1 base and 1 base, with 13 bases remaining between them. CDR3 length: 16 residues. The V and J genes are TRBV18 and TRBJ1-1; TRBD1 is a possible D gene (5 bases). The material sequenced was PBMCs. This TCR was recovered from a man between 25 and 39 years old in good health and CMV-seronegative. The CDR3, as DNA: TGTGCCAGCTCACCACTAGGTCTAGGGGCGAACACTGAAGCTTTCTTT. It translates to CASSPLGLGANTEAFF.